Shown below are 27 T cell receptor beta chains from a single sample sequenced in a study of T cell repertoires in ileal Crohn's disease. Surgical specimens yielded lamina propria lymphocytes, which were density-gradient separated and then sorted. The protocol was immunoSEQ multiplex PCR, while the TCRdb copy is restricted to in-frame clones and leaves out a portion. The sample lists around 5,300 clones, over 75% occurring once. Material for sequencing was CD4+ T cells from ileum. The receptors originated from an adult with Crohn's disease. Some clones in this sample may be carry-over from other donors' samples.

The chain has TRBV5-4 and TRBJ2-1, with TRBD2 matching 10 bases. This CDR3 has 17 amino acids. Germline CDR1 and CDR2: SGHNT and YYREEE (reference sequence). V shed 4 bases, J shed 2 bases, and the junction held 9 bases outside the gene matches. The CDR3 region has the DNA TGTGCCAGCAGCCTGGGGACTAGCGACTTCACCTACAATGAGCAGTTCTTC. This gives the protein CASSLGTSDFTYNEQFF.

This clone occurred a few times. The chain links TRBV7-9 to TRBJ2-5; D is unresolved. Per germline, CDR1 SEHNR and CDR2 FQNEAQ (reference sequence). The length of the CDR3 is 14 residues. V was cut by 1 base and J by 0 bases, with 6 bases left in between. CDR3 DNA: TGTGCCAGCAGCTTAGATGGCAACCAAGAGACCCAGTACTTC. Its translation: CASSLDGNQETQYF.

This clone turned up a few times. V is TRBV27 and J is TRBJ2-7; D might be TRBD1 (5 bases). CDR1 and CDR2 (germline): MNHEY, SMNVEV (reference sequence). The CDR3 consists of 15 residues. V lost 2 bases and J lost 2, with 13 bases in between. This CDR3 is CASSLSQGSTYEQYF. The CDR3 bases are TGTGCCAGCAGTTTAAGCCAGGGCTCAACCTACGAGCAGTACTTC.

This chain links TRBV7-9 with TRBJ1-1, with 7 positions matching TRBD1. This CDR3 region has 13 residues. Trimming took 3 bases from V and 5 from J; bases not matched to a gene: 3. Per the germline V gene, CDR1 is SEHNR and CDR2 is FQNEAQ (reference sequence). CDR3 protein: CASSLSQGTEAFF. The CDR3 DNA reads TGTGCCAGCAGCTTGTCACAGGGGACTGAAGCTTTCTTT.

This clone was seen a single time. The J gene is TRBJ2-1, the V gene TRBV5-1, with D unresolved. The CDR3 runs 13 residues. V shed 3 bases and J shed 5 bases, with 9 bases lying between them. In germline, CDR1 is SGHRS, CDR2 YFSETQ. The DNA for the CDR3 is TGCGCCAGCAGCTCGGTATATAACAATGAGCAGTTCTTC. As protein: CASSSVYNNEQFF.

The chain combines TRBV28 with TRBJ1-1; 7 nucleotides align to TRBD1. Germline CDR1 reads MDHEN; CDR2 reads SYDVKM. The V segment lost 5 bases and the J segment 7 bases; nucleotides outside the gene matches: 16. The CDR3 sequence is 16 residues long. CDR3 region: CASSLTISRGELEAFF. CDR3 nucleotide sequence: TGTGCCAGCAGTCTTACCATTAGCAGGGGGGAACTTGAAGCTTTCTTT.

V is TRBV30 and J is TRBJ1-5; TRBD1 matches 8 bases. This CDR3 has 14 amino acids. V was clipped by 5 bases and J by 7 bases; unmatched bases: 10. Germline V gene lookup returns CDR1 GTSNPN and CDR2 SVGIG (reference sequence). The DNA of the CDR3 is TGTGCCTGGGGAGGACAGGGTGGTTTCCAGCCCCAGCATTTT. Its protein is CAWGGQGGFQPQHF.

The chain is built from TRBV4-2 and TRBJ2-1; 7 positions match TRBD1. The CDR3 consists of 15 residues. Germline CDR1 reads LGHNA; CDR2 reads YNFKEQ. V was pared by 1 base and J by 3 bases, with 3 bases of the junction left unmatched. CDR3 sequence: CASSQGQGDYNEQFF. CDR3 coding DNA: TGTGCCAGCAGCCAAGGACAGGGCGACTACAATGAGCAGTTCTTC.

This chain connects TRBV5-1 to TRBJ2-2, with D perhaps matching TRBD1 (5 bases). Germline V gene sequence: CDR1 SGHRS, CDR2 YFSETQ. V lost 0 bases, J lost 6 bases, and 15 bases lay in between. The CDR3 length is 16 residues. The CDR3 is CASSLAGQGSPGELFF. The CDR3 DNA sequence: TGCGCCAGCAGCTTGGCCGGGCAGGGATCGCCCGGGGAGCTGTTTTTT.

This chain joins TRBV6-1 and TRBJ2-3, with 10 bases identical to TRBD2. The CDR3 has 15 amino acids. The V and J ends lost 1 base and 6 bases, in that order; junction bases with no gene match: 4. Germline V gene data show CDR1 as MNHNS and CDR2 as SASEGT. The CDR3 region is CASSEGVSGRDTQYF. The CDR3 region has the DNA TGTGCCAGCAGTGAAGGTGTTAGCGGGAGGGATACGCAGTATTTT.

The chain links TRBV7-7 to TRBJ2-1, with 10 positions matching TRBD2. This CDR3 has 15 amino acids. Per germline, CDR1 SSHAT and CDR2 FNYEAQ (reference sequence). Trimming took 1 base from V and 7 from J; bases not matched to a gene: 4. The CDR3 loop is CASSLGTSGVNEQFF. In nucleotides, the CDR3 is TGTGCCAGCAGCTTAGGGACTAGCGGTGTGAATGAGCAGTTCTTC.

The rearrangement joins TRBV27 to TRBJ1-4; 9 bases match TRBD1. The V segment lost 9 bases and the J segment 10 bases; nucleotides outside the gene matches: 9. Germline V gives CDR1 MNHEY, CDR2 SMNVEV (reference sequence). This CDR3 spans 13 amino acids. CDR3 sequence reads: CASTGTGSGKLFF. For the CDR3, the DNA is TGTGCCAGTACCGGGACAGGGTCTGGAAAACTGTTTTTT.

The chain has TRBV4-2 and TRBJ2-1; D may be TRBD2 (6 bases). From germline, CDR1 is LGHNA and CDR2 YNFKEQ. With 2 bases removed from V and 6 bases from J, the gap between germline ends came to 17 bases. The CDR3 has 16 residues. CDR3: CASSQSPSAGGNEQFF. CDR3 nucleotides: TGTGCCAGCAGCCAATCTCCATCGGCCGGGGGCAATGAGCAGTTCTTC.

The chain has TRBV5-1 and TRBJ2-2, with 7 positions matching TRBD1. The CDR3 runs 15 residues. Germline lookup yields CDR1 SGHRS and CDR2 YFSETQ. V lost 4 bases to trimming and J lost 2 bases; unmatched junction nucleotides: 5. The CDR3 nucleotides are TGCGCCAGCAGCCCGGACAGGATTAACACCGGGGAGCTGTTTTTT. Encoded protein: CASSPDRINTGELFF.

This sequence joins TRBV27 and TRBJ2-6, with a possible D match to TRBD2 (6 bases). Germline CDR1 reads MNHEY; CDR2 reads SMNVEV (reference sequence). V was shortened by 3 bases and J by 1 base, with 16 bases between the two germline ends. This CDR3 has 18 residues. In nucleotides, the CDR3 is TGTGCCAGCAGTTTCAGGGCATCGGCGGGATCTGGGGCCAACGTCCTGACTTTC. Amino acid sequence: CASSFRASAGSGANVLTF.

The chain couples TRBV27 to TRBJ1-3; the match to TRBD1 covers 8 bases. This CDR3 spans 14 amino acids. The V gene's germline CDR1 is MNHEY and CDR2 SMNVEV (reference sequence). The V segment lost 5 bases and the J segment 2 bases; nucleotides outside the gene matches: 2. The CDR3 bases are TGTGCCAGCAGTAAGGGACAGGCTGGAAACACCATATATTTT. It encodes CASSKGQAGNTIYF.

This chain connects TRBV6-6 to TRBJ2-5; tentative D call: TRBD2 (6 bases). V lost 5 bases to trimming and J lost 4 bases, with 17 bases between them. CDR1 and CDR2 from the germline V gene are MNHNY and SVGAGI (reference sequence). The CDR3 has 15 residues. The CDR3 loop is CASSGGTLTTETQYF. As DNA, the CDR3 is TGTGCCAGCAGTGGAGGGACCTTAACGACAGAGACCCAGTACTTC.

The CDR3 nucleotides read TGTGCCAGCAGCCCCACCGGGACAGGGGGAGAAAAACTGTTTTTT. Its protein product is CASSPTGTGGEKLFF. The J gene is TRBJ1-4, the V gene TRBV5-4; TRBD1 matches 11 bases. The length of the CDR3 is 15 residues. The trim removed 4 bases at V and 8 bases at J, leaving 7 bases unmatched. The germline gives CDR1 SGHNT, CDR2 YYREEE (reference sequence). Combining the CDR3 with reference TRBV5-4 and TRBJ1-4 gives the whole variable domain ETGVTQSPTHLIKTRGQQVTLRCSSQSGHNTVSWYQQALGQGPQFIFQYYREEENGRGNFPPRFSGLQFPNYSSELNVNALELDDSALYLCASSPTGTGGEKLFFGSGTQLSVL.

This chain connects TRBV20-1 to TRBJ1-2, with D unresolved. Germline CDR1 reads DFQATT; CDR2 reads SNEGSKA (reference sequence). The CDR3 loop spans 11 amino acids. V lost 6 bases and J 4 bases, leaving 9 bases between the germline ends. CDR3 in DNA: TGCAGTGCGGCCATTTCCTATGGCTACACCTTC. Protein product: CSAAISYGYTF.

This clone was counted once. V gene TRBV28 combines with J gene TRBJ1-2, with a tentative D call TRBD1 (5 bases). Trimming cost V 8 bases and J 4 bases, with 11 bases left between them. The CDR3 covers 12 residues. Germline V gene data show CDR1 as MDHEN and CDR2 as SYDVKM. The CDR3 bases are TGTGCCAGCCGGGGGGGTGTCTATGGCTACACCTTC. It encodes CASRGGVYGYTF.

The rearrangement uses TRBV19 and TRBJ2-1; tentative D call: TRBD1 (6 bases). CDR3 size: 15 residues. V was cut by 4 bases and J by 9 bases, with 19 bases left in between. Germline V CDR1 and CDR2: LNHDA, SQIVND (reference sequence). DNA for the CDR3: TGTGCCAGTAGTACCACGGGACAACCTACGAGTGAGCAGTTCTTC. It yields the protein CASSTTGQPTSEQFF.

V gene TRBV4-1 combines with J gene TRBJ2-3, with TRBD1 as a possible D gene (6 bases). Trimming removed 1 base from V and 4 bases from J, with 15 bases in between. CDR1 and CDR2 (germline): MGHRA, YSYEKL. This CDR3 is 16 amino acids long. The CDR3 DNA sequence: TGCGCCAGCAGCCAAGGTCAGGGGAATGGTGCAGATACGCAGTATTTT. It yields the protein CASSQGQGNGADTQYF.

V usage is TRBV28 and J usage is TRBJ2-1, with TRBD1 matching 8 bases. The CDR3 is made up of 15 amino acids. From germline, CDR1 is MDHEN and CDR2 SYDVKM. The junction had 7 bases not matched to a gene; V was cut back by 6 bases and J by 3 bases. The CDR3 nucleotides read TGTGCCAGCAGCCCCCTTGGACAGGGCTACAATGAGCAGTTCTTC. This translates into CASSPLGQGYNEQFF.

The chain recombines TRBV11-1 with TRBJ2-7; the D gene is possibly TRBD1 (7 bases). The V gene lost 2 bases and the J gene lost 7 bases, with 12 bases spanning the gap. The germline V gene has CDR1 SGHAT and CDR2 FQDESV (reference sequence). This CDR3 spans 13 amino acids. As DNA, the CDR3 is TGTGCCAGCAGCTTACAGGGGGGCATGGAGCAGTACTTC. The encoded protein is CASSLQGGMEQYF.

The V gene is TRBV7-2, the J gene TRBJ1-5, with D hard to call. Germline-derived CDR1 and CDR2 are SGHTA and FQGNSA. This CDR3 comprises 14 residues. V was shortened by 5 bases and J by 7 bases, with 15 bases between the two germline ends. Written as DNA, the CDR3 is TGTGCCAGCAGCCGTACCTCAGGTGAACAGCCCCAGCATTTT. Protein: CASSRTSGEQPQHF.

This chain links TRBV6-5 with TRBJ2-5, with 7 nucleotides matching TRBD2. This CDR3 contains 15 residues. Per germline, CDR1 MNHEY and CDR2 SVGAGI. With V trimmed by 3 bases and J by 3 bases, 7 bases remained unmatched. The CDR3 sequence is CASSYFRAGEETQYF. CDR3 nucleotides: TGTGCCAGCAGTTATTTTCGCGCGGGAGAAGAGACCCAGTACTTC.

This clone was observed a few times. The J gene is TRBJ2-1, the V gene TRBV6-5; D might be TRBD1 (5 bases). V was clipped by 5 bases and J by 1 base, with 12 bases between them. Germline CDR1 and CDR2: MNHEY and SVGAGI. The CDR3 length is 15 residues. The CDR3 is CASSKTVLSYNEQFF. DNA for the CDR3: TGTGCCAGCAGTAAGACAGTCCTATCCTACAATGAGCAGTTCTTC.